Detailed here is one T cell receptor beta chain. This specimen belongs to a study of technical replicates of blood from four donors. Profiled with immunoSEQ multiplex PCR; TCRdb holds only in-frame clones, not every one. The table records about 68,000 clones, about 97% of them present only once. V lost 6 bases to trimming and J lost 4 bases; unmatched junction nucleotides: 5. Germline CDR1 reads MNHEY; CDR2 reads SMNVEV (reference sequence). This CDR3 contains 13 residues. The chain links TRBV27 to TRBJ1-2, with 7 positions matching TRBD1. Material for sequencing was T cells isolated from PBMCs. The TCR was taken from a human donor in good health. The CDR3 sequence: CASRRDSSYGYTF. CDR3 bases: TGTGCCAGCAGGAGGGACAGCTCCTATGGCTACACCTTC.